This is a list of T cell receptor beta chains from one sample in a study of radiotherapy plus CTLA-4 blockade in lung cancer. TCRdb's table, derived via immunoSEQ multiplex PCR, lists solely in-frame clones and lacks some. The sample lists over 60,000 clones, 80% to 90% occurring once. The starting material was peripheral blood, obtained from a patient treated with radiotherapy plus ipilimumab. These receptors were collected from a human donor with non-small cell lung cancer that progressed on radiotherapy plus ipilimumab. Each CDR3 is given with its conserved first and last residue. A D gene is named only where the DNA matches it firmly. The listing skips clone size in some rows; elsewhere it reads once, few, many or a size class.

TRBV19	TRBJ1-4	many	TRBD1	TGTGCCAGTAGTACGGGGACAGGGGGCAATGAAAAACTGTTTTTT	CASSTGTGGNEKLFF
TRBV7-2	TRBJ2-4	.	TRBD2	TGTGCCAGCAGCGCCGGGACTAGCGGAACAAACATTCAGTACTTC	CASSAGTSGTNIQYF
TRBV6-4	TRBJ2-2	medium-sized	TRBD2	TGTGCCAGCAGTGACTTAGCGGGAGGGCCCGGGGAGCTGTTTTTT	CASSDLAGGPGELFF
TRBV5-1	TRBJ2-5	.	.	TGCGCCAGCAGCTTGGCCTTGCAGGGGTACCAAGAGACCCAGTACTTC	CASSLALQGYQETQYF
TRBV28	TRBJ1-5	.	.	TGTGCCAGCAGTCAACTTACGGGGACGTGGGGCCAGCCCCAGCATTTT	CASSQLTGTWGQPQHF
TRBV6-5	TRBJ1-5	.	TRBD1	TGTGCCAGCGCTCAAACGGGACAGGGCCATCAGCCCCAGCATTTT	CASAQTGQGHQPQHF
TRBV6-1	TRBJ2-5	.	.	TGTGCCAGCAGTGGACGACAAGGGACCCAAGAGACCCAGTACTTC	CASSGRQGTQETQYF
TRBV4-1	TRBJ2-2	few	.	TGCGCCAGCAGCCTTCTAGTAAACACCGGGGAGCTGTTTTTT	CASSLLVNTGELFF
TRBV28	TRBJ1-5	once	TRBD1	TGTGCCCAGGGACAGGGGGGCGGTCAGCCCCAGCATTTT	CAQGQGGGQPQHF
TRBV7-3	TRBJ2-1	.	TRBD2	TGTGCCAGCAGCTTACTGGGACTAGCAGACAATGAGCAGTTCTTC	CASSLLGLADNEQFF
TRBV5-1	TRBJ2-6	.	.	TGCGCCAGCAGCCCTGCCGCGGGCGCTACGGGGGCCAACGTCCTGACTTTC	CASSPAAGATGANVLTF
TRBV4-1	TRBJ2-7	.	.	TGCGCCAGCAGCCAAGGTTCAGGGTCGAGTTACGAGCAGTACTTC	CASSQGSGSSYEQYF
TRBV4-1	TRBJ2-5	.	.	TGCGCCAGCAGCCAAGCACAGGGGAGGGAGACCCAGTACTTC	CASSQAQGRETQYF
TRBV2	TRBJ2-1	once	.	TGTGCCAGCAGTCCGGGACCTATTTACAATGAGCAGTTCTTC	CASSPGPIYNEQFF
TRBV6-1	TRBJ2-7	few	TRBD2	TGTGCCAGCAGCACGGGGACTAGCGGGAGCTACGAGCAGTACTTC	CASSTGTSGSYEQYF
TRBV5-6	TRBJ2-5	.	.	TGTGCCAGCAGCTTGGTTGTTGGGGTCCAAGAGACCCAGTACTTC	CASSLVVGVQETQYF
TRBV6-4	TRBJ2-3	.	TRBD2	TGTGCCAGCAGTTCCGGACTAGCGGGAGCGGGCACAGATACGCAGTATTTT	CASSSGLAGAGTDTQYF
TRBV18	TRBJ1-4	.	.	TGTGCCAGCTCACGCAATACACGACAGGCGGGGAATGAAAAACTGTTTTTT	CASSRNTRQAGNEKLFF
TRBV30	TRBJ2-7	.	.	TGTGCCTGGAGTGTATACGGGGGTGTGACACCCTACGAGCAGTACTTC	CAWSVYGGVTPYEQYF
TRBV10-3	TRBJ1-2	.	.	TGTGCCATCAGACCCCAGGGCGAGAACTATGGCTACACCTTC	CAIRPQGENYGYTF
TRBV28	TRBJ1-5	.	.	TGTGCCAGCAGTTTGCCGGGGTACGGTCAGCCCCAGCATTTT	CASSLPGYGQPQHF
TRBV5-1	TRBJ1-4	.	.	TGCGCCAGCAGGAGGGGGGAACAGGGCTCAACTAATGAAAAACTGTTTTTT	CASRRGEQGSTNEKLFF
TRBV30	TRBJ2-7	.	TRBD1	TGTGCCTGGAGTGTCCCCCCCGGGACAGGGGCGCAGTACTTC	CAWSVPPGTGAQYF
TRBV6-5	TRBJ2-5	.	.	TGTGCCAGCAGTTACTCGCCGTCCGACCAAGAGACCCAGTACTTC	CASSYSPSDQETQYF
TRBV28	TRBJ2-3	.	TRBD2	TGTGCCAGCAGGGAGCTAGCGGGGGCCAACACAGATACGCAGTATTTT	CASRELAGANTDTQYF
TRBV5-4	TRBJ2-2	.	.	TGTGCCAGCAGAGGGGCAGGGGACACCGGGGAGCTGTTTTTT	CASRGAGDTGELFF
TRBV25-1	TRBJ2-7	.	.	TGTGCCAGCAGTGAAATCTTACACGAGCAGTACTTC	CASSEILHEQYF
TRBV5-5	TRBJ1-4	.	TRBD1	TGTGCCAGCAGCTCACAAGCCGGGACAGGCGAAAAACTGTTTTTT	CASSSQAGTGEKLFF
TRBV29-1	TRBJ1-1	.	TRBD1	TGCAGCGTTGAGGGGCCCCAGGGGGCCGGATTTGAAGCTTTCTTT	CSVEGPQGAGFEAFF
TRBV28	TRBJ1-2	few	.	TGTGCCAGCAGTTCTAGAGGCTATGGCTACACCTTC	CASSSRGYGYTF
TRBV28	TRBJ1-2	.	.	TGTGCCAGCAGTTTTTCGGGAAAAGGCTACACCTTC	CASSFSGKGYTF
TRBV9	TRBJ2-4	few	.	TGTGCCAGCAGCGCTCACGTCGGTACTAGCAGCGAAAACATTCAGTACTTC	CASSAHVGTSSENIQYF
TRBV11-2	TRBJ2-7	.	.	TGTGCCAGCAGCTCCCAGGCTAGGACCTACGAGCAGTACTTC	CASSSQARTYEQYF
TRBV5-5	TRBJ1-1	.	.	TGTGCCAGCAGCTTAACAGGGACCCCTGAAGCTTTCTTT	CASSLTGTPEAFF
TRBV7-8	TRBJ1-1	.	.	TGTGCCAGCAGCTTTTCGAACACTGAAGCTTTCTTT	CASSFSNTEAFF
TRBV19	TRBJ1-1	.	.	TGTGCCAGCAGACCGACAATGAACACTGAAGCTTTCTTT	CASRPTMNTEAFF
TRBV18	TRBJ1-1	.	TRBD1	TGTGCCAGCTCACCGACAGGGGTGGGAATGAACACTGAAGCTTTCTTT	CASSPTGVGMNTEAFF
TRBV5-4	TRBJ2-3	.	TRBD2	TGTGCCAGCAGCCTAGCGGGAGTGGGAGATACGCAGTATTTT	CASSLAGVGDTQYF
TRBV21-1	TRBJ1-1	few	.	TGTGCCAGCAGTCCAGGGGGCTTGAACACTGAAGCTTTCTTT	CASSPGGLNTEAFF
TRBV29-1	TRBJ1-2	once	TRBD1	TGCAGCGCCGAGGGACAGAACTATGGCTACACCTTC	CSAEGQNYGYTF
TRBV5-4	TRBJ2-2	.	.	TGTGCCAGCAGCTTCTACAGCGGGACCGGGGAGCTGTTTTTT	CASSFYSGTGELFF
TRBV5-1	TRBJ2-7	.	TRBD1	TGCGCCAGCATACTGTCTCCGGGACAGCCATCCTACGAGCAGTACTTC	CASILSPGQPSYEQYF
TRBV6-6	TRBJ2-2	.	.	TGTGCTACCGGGGCGGGTATAGGGGCCGGGGAGCTGTTTTTT	CATGAGIGAGELFF
TRBV5-1	TRBJ2-1	.	.	TGCGCCAGCAGCGGGCCCATTTTGGGGCCGTACAATGAGCAGTTCTTC	CASSGPILGPYNEQFF
TRBV28	TRBJ2-1	.	.	TGTGCCAGCAGTTTATCCCCCGTGAATGAGCAGTTCTTC	CASSLSPVNEQFF
TRBV11-1	TRBJ2-3	.	TRBD2	TGTGCCAGCAGCCAAACGGGGGGAGATACGCAGTATTTT	CASSQTGGDTQYF
TRBV6-1	TRBJ1-2	.	.	TGTGCCAGCAGCACCGGGACTTATGGCTACACCTTC	CASSTGTYGYTF
TRBV30	TRBJ2-7	.	.	TGTGCCTGGAGTATAGCGGATGCCTCCTACGAGCAGTACTTC	CAWSIADASYEQYF
TRBV27	TRBJ2-7	few	.	TGTGCCAGCAGTTTCCCCGCGAGCAGCGAGCAGTACTTC	CASSFPASSEQYF
TRBV9	TRBJ2-1	once	TRBD2	TGTGCCAGCAGTATCGCGACTAGCGCTTACAATGAGCAGTTCTTC	CASSIATSAYNEQFF
TRBV5-1	TRBJ2-2	.	TRBD2	TGCGCCAGCAGAGGGGTGAGACTAGCGGACGGGGAGCTGTTTTTT	CASRGVRLADGELFF
TRBV6-5	TRBJ2-7	.	.	TGTGCCAGCAGGGCCCGGATCGACTCCTACGAGCAGTACTTC	CASRARIDSYEQYF
TRBV30	TRBJ2-7	.	TRBD2	TGTGCCTTTGGACTAGCGTACACCTACGAGCAGTACTTC	CAFGLAYTYEQYF
TRBV5-1	TRBJ2-2	once	TRBD2	TGCGCCAGCAGCTGGCCAGCGGGAGGGCCTCGGACCGGGGAGCTGTTTTTT	CASSWPAGGPRTGELFF
TRBV4-1	TRBJ2-1	.	.	TGCGCCAGCAGCCAATCGTCGGAGGCCTACAATGAGCAGTTCTTC	CASSQSSEAYNEQFF